The TCR beta chain under discussion was sequenced for a study of T-cell memory formation after mild COVID-19. Study conclusions and caveats: Memory cells collected pre-infection included some clones that later responded, suggesting cross-reactive memory joined.

The CDR3 extends over 14 amino acids. CDR1 and CDR2 from the germline V gene are SGDLS and YYNGEE. Trimming took off 2 bases at V and 0 bases at J, with 8 bases between the two ends. As for this clonotype: Its antigen remains unknown.

TCRdb fed the 5' RACE reads into MiXCR, producing one record per CDR3 protein. The table shows roughly 170,000 distinct CDR3 sequences, with 20% to 25% occurring only once. The source of this sequence is an adult woman who had mild COVID-19 (a few samples of this study predate the infection). Cell type and time point are not known. This chain links TRBV9 with TRBJ1-2; perhaps TRBD1 as D (5 bases). Sequencing was done on a sample of PBMCs or a T cell subset sorted from them (not recorded which). The CDR3 bases are TGTGCCAGCAGCGTTGGGGGACCTAACTATGGCTACACCTTC. It is translated as CASSVGGPNYGYTF.